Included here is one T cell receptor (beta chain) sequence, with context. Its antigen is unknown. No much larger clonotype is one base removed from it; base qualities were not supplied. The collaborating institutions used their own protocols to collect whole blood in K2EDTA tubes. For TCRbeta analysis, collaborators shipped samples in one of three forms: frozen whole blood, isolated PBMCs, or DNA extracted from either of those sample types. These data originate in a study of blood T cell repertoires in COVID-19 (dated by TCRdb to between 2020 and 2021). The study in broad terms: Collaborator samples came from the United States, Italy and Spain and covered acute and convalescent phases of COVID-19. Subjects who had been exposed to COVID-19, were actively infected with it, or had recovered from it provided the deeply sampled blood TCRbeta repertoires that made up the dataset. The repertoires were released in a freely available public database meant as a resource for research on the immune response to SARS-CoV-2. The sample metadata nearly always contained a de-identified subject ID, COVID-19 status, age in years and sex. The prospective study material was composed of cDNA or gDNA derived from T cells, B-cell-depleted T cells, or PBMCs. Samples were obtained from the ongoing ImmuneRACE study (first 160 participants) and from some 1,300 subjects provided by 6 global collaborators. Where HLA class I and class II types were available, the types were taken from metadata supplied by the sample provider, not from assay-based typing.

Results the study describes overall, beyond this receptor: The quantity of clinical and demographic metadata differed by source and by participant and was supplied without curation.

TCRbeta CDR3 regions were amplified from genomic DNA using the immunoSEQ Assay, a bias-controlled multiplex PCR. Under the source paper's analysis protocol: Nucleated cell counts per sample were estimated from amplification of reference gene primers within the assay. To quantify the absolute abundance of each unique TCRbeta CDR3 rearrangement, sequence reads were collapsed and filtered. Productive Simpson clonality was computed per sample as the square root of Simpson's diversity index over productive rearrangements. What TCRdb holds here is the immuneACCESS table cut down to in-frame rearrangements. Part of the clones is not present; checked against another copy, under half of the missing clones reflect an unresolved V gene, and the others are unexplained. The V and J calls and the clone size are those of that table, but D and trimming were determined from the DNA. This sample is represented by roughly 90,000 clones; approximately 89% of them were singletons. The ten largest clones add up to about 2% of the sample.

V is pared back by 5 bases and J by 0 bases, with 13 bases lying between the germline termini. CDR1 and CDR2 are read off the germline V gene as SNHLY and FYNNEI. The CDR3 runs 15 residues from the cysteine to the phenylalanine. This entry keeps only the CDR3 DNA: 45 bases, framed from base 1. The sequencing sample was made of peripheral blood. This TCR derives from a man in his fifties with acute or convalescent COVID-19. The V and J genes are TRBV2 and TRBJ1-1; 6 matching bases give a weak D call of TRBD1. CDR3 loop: CASSQNRVMNTEAFF. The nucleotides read TGTGCCAGCAGTCAAAACAGGGTTATGAACACTGAAGCTTTCTTT.